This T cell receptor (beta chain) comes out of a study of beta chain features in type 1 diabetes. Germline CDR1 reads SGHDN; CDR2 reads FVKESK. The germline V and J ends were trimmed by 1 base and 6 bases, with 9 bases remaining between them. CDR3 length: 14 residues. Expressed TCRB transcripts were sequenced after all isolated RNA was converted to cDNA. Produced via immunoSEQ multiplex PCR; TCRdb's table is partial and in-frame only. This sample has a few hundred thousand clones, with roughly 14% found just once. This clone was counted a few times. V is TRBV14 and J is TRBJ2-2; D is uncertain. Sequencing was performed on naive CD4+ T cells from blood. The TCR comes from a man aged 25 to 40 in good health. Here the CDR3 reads CASSQVSASGELFF. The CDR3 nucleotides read TGTGCCAGCAGCCAAGTGTCAGCGTCCGGGGAGCTGTTTTTT.